This T cell receptor beta chain emerged from a study of beta chain features in type 1 diabetes. V trimming: 0 bases; J trimming: 0 bases; junction bases outside the gene matches: 9. The germline gives CDR1 SGHRS, CDR2 YFSETQ. The CDR3 contains 18 residues. In total, each donor contributed a single heparinised blood draw that averaged around 110 mL. The whole isolated RNA underwent reverse transcription, so sequencing captured expressed TCRB transcripts. Clones were read by immunoSEQ multiplex PCR, and TCRdb kept only the in-frame ones, dropping some. The data hold around 260,000 clones, with around 24% observed a single time. Comment on this clone: What it binds is not known.

The study's findings and limits: When VDJ junctions were examined, type 1 diabetes patients showed fewer insertions and more deletions. PCR might favor shorter templates, but any such skew would affect patients and controls equally. People with Type 1 diabetes carried modestly yet significantly shorter TCRB CDR3s in all four CD4+ subsets. Naive, central memory and regulatory TCRB repertoires appeared more similar among patients than healthy donors.

The J gene is TRBJ2-5, the V gene TRBV5-1, with TRBD1 matching 9 bases. This clonotype originated in a woman aged 30 to 39 with type 1 diabetes. The sample comprised naive CD4+ T cells from blood. The CDR3 protein is CASSLEPGTGKYQETQYF. DNA of the CDR3: TGCGCCAGCAGCTTGGAGCCCGGGACAGGGAAATACCAAGAGACCCAGTACTTC.